The 13 T cell receptor beta chains in this list originate from one sample, sequenced in a study of metastatic and nonmetastatic thyroid tumors. All patients reached thyroid surgery having received no treatment beforehand. TCRdb ran MiXCR on the PCR reads. The data contain tens of thousands of clones, 12% of them singletons. Specimen: blood. The origin of the receptors is a male donor with papillary thyroid cancer or a benign thyroid nodule (not recorded which). Some clones in this sample may be carry-over from other donors' samples.

This clone was observed many times. The V call is TRBV30, the J call TRBJ1-1, with D maybe TRBD1 (6 bases). CDR1 is GTSNPN, CDR2 SVGIG, per germline (reference sequence). Trimming shortened V by 3 bases and J by 4 bases, and 12 bases separated the two germline ends. The CDR3 runs to 13 residues. The CDR3 here is CAWSTGRGTEAFF. DNA of the CDR3: TGTGCCTGGAGCACAGGGCGCGGCACTGAAGCTTTCTTT.

Ten or more counts support this clone. DNA for the CDR3: TGTGCCAGCAGCTTAGTGTCAGGGAGCGAGCAGTACTTC. Encoded protein: CASSLVSGSEQYF. The chain recombines TRBV7-9 with TRBJ2-7, with D perhaps being TRBD1 or TRBD2 (5 bases each). Germline-derived CDR1 and CDR2 are SEHNR and FQNEAQ (reference sequence). Deletions cut 1 base from V and 6 bases from J, with 10 bases between. This CDR3 has 13 residues.

The chain has TRBV20-1 and TRBJ2-6; no clear D gene. V gave up 1 base and J gave up 0 bases, with 10 bases separating them. Germline V CDR1 and CDR2: DFQATT, SNEGSKA (reference sequence). The CDR3 spans 16 residues. This CDR3 is CSARGQPSSGANVLTF. In nucleotides, the CDR3 is TGCAGTGCTAGAGGGCAGCCCAGCTCTGGGGCCAACGTCCTGACTTTC.

This clone was counted at least ten times. The chain carries TRBV2 and TRBJ1-4; the D is unclear. V was clipped by 7 bases and J by 8 bases, with 11 bases between them. CDR1 and CDR2 (germline): SNHLY, FYNNEI. This CDR3 is 12 amino acids long. CDR3 in amino acids: CASKGPGEKLFF. The CDR3 DNA reads as TGTGCCAGCAAGGGTCCGGGAGAAAAACTGTTTTTT. The variable domain in full, with the rest retrieved from reference TRBV2 and TRBJ1-4, is EPEVTQTPSHQVTQMGQEVILRCVPISNHLYFYWYRQILGQKVEFLVSFYNNEISEKSEIFDDQFSVERPDGSNFTLKIRSTKLEDSAMYFCASKGPGEKLFFGSGTQLSVL.

There are a few counts of this clone. The rearrangement joins TRBV10-3 to TRBJ2-7; 12 nucleotides match TRBD2. With 4 bases clipped from V and 10 bases from J, the junction kept 5 bases outside the gene matches. The CDR3 spans 13 residues. The germline CDR1 and CDR2 sequences are ENHRY and SYGVKD. As DNA, the CDR3 is TGTGCCATCAGTGGGACTAGCGGGAATTCTCAGTACTTC. This gives the protein CAISGTSGNSQYF.

This clone occurred many times. This chain joins TRBV2 and TRBJ1-6; D perhaps matches TRBD1 (5 bases). Germline CDR1 SNHLY, CDR2 FYNNEI. V lost 5 bases, J lost 6 bases, and 20 bases lay in between. The CDR3 is made up of 17 amino acids. The CDR3 spells CASSSLKRGRGNSPLHF. The DNA for the CDR3 is TGTGCCAGCAGTTCCCTGAAGAGGGGTAGGGGTAATTCACCCCTCCACTTT.

As regards this clone: At one boundary the junction diverges from the germline segment, which might be a read error. The CDR3 sequence: CASSRGGGFSYDEQFF. CDR3 DNA: TGTGCCAGCAGCCGCGGGGGCGGGTTCTCCTACGATGAGCAGTTCTTC. This chain joins TRBV11-2 and TRBJ2-1; possible D gene TRBD2, 7 bases. Germline V lookup: CDR1 SGHAT, CDR2 FQNNGV. The CDR3 length is 16 residues.

This clone occurred many times. The chain employs TRBV19 and TRBJ2-1; a weak D match, TRBD1 (5 bases). Per the germline V gene, CDR1 is LNHDA and CDR2 is SQIVND (reference sequence). The CDR3 runs 14 residues. Deletions cut 6 bases from V and 8 bases from J, with 17 bases between. The CDR3 reads CASRGALRVDEQFF. CDR3 in DNA: TGTGCCAGTAGAGGGGCCCTTAGGGTTGATGAGCAGTTCTTC.

This clone was observed many times. V usage is TRBV19 and J usage is TRBJ2-2; D is ambiguous. Trimming cost V 7 bases and J 10 bases, with 34 bases left between them. Germline V gene sequence: CDR1 LNHDA, CDR2 SQIVND (reference sequence). The length of the CDR3 is 19 residues. CDR3 residues: CASMEIVWRGASRSEELFF. The CDR3 DNA sequence: TGTGCCAGTATGGAGATTGTTTGGCGTGGAGCATCCCGTTCCGAGGAGCTGTTTTTT. Full variable domain (outside the CDR3, taken from reference TRBV19 and TRBJ2-2): DGGITQSPKYLFRKEGQNVTLSCEQNLNHDAMYWYRQDPGQGLRLIYYSQIVNDFQKGDIAEGYSVSREKKESFPLTVTSAQKNPTAFYLCASMEIVWRGASRSEELFFGEGSRLTVL.

This clone was seen many times. The genes are TRBV20-1 and TRBJ2-1; D is perhaps TRBD1 (6 bases). Germline loops: CDR1 DFQATT, CDR2 SNEGSKA (reference sequence). This CDR3 has 10 amino acids. The V end lost 7 bases, the J end lost 11 bases, and 12 bases lay between the germline ends. CDR3 region: CSVLGTQQFF. CDR3 nucleotide sequence: TGCAGTGTTCTCGGGACACAGCAGTTCTTC.

This clone was detected ten times or more. V is TRBV6-4 and J is TRBJ2-7; D remains unclear. The V gene lost 11 bases and the J gene lost 4 bases, with 15 bases spanning the gap. The CDR3 is 12 residues long. Per the germline V gene, CDR1 is MRHNA and CDR2 is SNTAGT. The DNA for the CDR3 is TGTGCCTCGCACAGAGCCGAATACGAGCAGTACTTC. It specifies CASHRAEYEQYF.

Points on this clone: This may be a read error, as it is one base from a much larger clone. This chain uses TRBV6-2 or TRBV6-3 with TRBJ2-5; 10 bases agree with TRBD2. Trimming cost V 5 bases and J 5 bases; bases outside gene matches: 14. CDR3 size: 17 residues. Germline-derived CDR1 and CDR2 are MNHEY and SVGEGT. CDR3 loop: CASSTLSGRTFRETQYF. As DNA, the CDR3 is TGTGCCAGCAGTACTCTTAGCGGGAGGACTTTCAGGGAGACCCAGTACTTC.

This clone was seen many times. The rearrangement links TRBV7-9 to TRBJ1-2; D gene unclear. V shed 1 base and J shed 8 bases, with 11 bases lying between them. CDR3 length equals 13 residues. Germline lookup yields CDR1 SEHNR and CDR2 FQNEAQ (reference sequence). DNA for the CDR3: TGTGCCAGCAGCTTAGGGGAACAAAGGGGCTACACCTTC. It codes for CASSLGEQRGYTF. Filled out from reference TRBV7-9 and TRBJ1-2, the complete variable domain reads DTGVSQNPRHKITKRGQNVTFRCDPISEHNRLYWYRQTLGQGPEFLTYFQNEAQLEKSRLLSDRFSAERPKGSFSTLEIQRTEQGDSAMYLCASSLGEQRGYTFGSGTRLTVV.